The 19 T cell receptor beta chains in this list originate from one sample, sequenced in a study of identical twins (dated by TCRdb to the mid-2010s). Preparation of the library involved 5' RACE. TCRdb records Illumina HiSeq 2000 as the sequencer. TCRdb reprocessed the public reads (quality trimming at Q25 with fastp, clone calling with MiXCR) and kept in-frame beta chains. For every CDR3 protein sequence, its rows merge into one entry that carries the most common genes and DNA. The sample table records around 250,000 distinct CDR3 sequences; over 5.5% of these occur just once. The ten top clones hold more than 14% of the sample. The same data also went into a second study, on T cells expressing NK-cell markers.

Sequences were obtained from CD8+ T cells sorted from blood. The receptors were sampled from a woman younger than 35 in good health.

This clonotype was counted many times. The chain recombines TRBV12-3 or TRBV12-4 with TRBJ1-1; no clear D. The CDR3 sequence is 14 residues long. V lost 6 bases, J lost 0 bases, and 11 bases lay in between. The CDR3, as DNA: TGTGCCAGCAGCCCACCCGGGGTGAACACTGAAGCTTTCTTT. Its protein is CASSPPGVNTEAFF.

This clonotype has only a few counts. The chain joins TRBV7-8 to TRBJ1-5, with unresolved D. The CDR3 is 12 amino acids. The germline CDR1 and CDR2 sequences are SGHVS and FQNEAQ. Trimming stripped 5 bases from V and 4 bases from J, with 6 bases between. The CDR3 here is CASSPINQPQHF. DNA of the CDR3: TGTGCCAGCAGCCCGATAAATCAGCCCCAGCATTTT.

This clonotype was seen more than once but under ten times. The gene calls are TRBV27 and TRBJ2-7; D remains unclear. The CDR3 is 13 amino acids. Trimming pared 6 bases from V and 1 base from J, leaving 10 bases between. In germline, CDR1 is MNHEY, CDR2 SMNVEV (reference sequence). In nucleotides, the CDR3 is TGTGCCAGCAGCTTTAAGGGTTCCTACGAGCAGTACTTC. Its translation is CASSFKGSYEQYF.

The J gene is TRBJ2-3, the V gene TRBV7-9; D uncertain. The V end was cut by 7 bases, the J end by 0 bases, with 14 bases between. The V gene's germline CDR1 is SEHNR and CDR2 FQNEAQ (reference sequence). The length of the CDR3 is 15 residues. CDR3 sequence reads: CASKSFLTSTDTQYF. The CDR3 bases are TGTGCCAGCAAATCCTTCTTAACTAGCACAGATACGCAGTATTTT.

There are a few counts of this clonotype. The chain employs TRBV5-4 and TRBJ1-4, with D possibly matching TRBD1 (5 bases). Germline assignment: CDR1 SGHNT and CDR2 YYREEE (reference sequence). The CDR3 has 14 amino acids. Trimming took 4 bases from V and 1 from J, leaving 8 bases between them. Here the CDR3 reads CASSPGGTNEKLFF. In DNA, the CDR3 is TGTGCCAGCAGCCCCGGGGGAACTAATGAAAAACTGTTTTTT.

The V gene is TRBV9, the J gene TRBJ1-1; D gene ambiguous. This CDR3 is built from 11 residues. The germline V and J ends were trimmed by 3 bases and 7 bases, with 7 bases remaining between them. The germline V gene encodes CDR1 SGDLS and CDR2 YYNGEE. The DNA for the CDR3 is TGTGCCAGCAGCGACCAAGGTGAAGCTTTCTTT. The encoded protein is CASSDQGEAFF.

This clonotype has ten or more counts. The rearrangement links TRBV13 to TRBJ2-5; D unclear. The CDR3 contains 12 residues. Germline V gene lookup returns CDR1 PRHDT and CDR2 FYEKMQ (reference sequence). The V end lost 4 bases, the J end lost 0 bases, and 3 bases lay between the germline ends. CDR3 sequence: CASSSYQETQYF. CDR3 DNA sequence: TGTGCCAGCAGCTCATACCAAGAGACCCAGTACTTC.

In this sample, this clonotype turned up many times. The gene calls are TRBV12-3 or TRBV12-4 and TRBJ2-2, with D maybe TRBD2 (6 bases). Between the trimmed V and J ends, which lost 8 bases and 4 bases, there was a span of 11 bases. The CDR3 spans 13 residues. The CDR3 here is CASRLGGTGELFF. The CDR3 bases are TGTGCCAGCCGACTGGGGGGCACCGGGGAGCTGTTTTTT.

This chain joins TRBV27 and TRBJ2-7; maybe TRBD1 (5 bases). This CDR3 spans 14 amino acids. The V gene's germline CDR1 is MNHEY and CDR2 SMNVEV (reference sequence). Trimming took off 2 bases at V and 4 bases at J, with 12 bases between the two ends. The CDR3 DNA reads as TGTGCCAGCAGTTTAGCGGCAGGGTGGTACGAGCAGTACTTC. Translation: CASSLAAGWYEQYF.

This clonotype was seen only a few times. In nucleotides, the CDR3 is TGTGCCAGCAGCCAAGAGGGCGGACAGGGAGGTGATACGCAGTATTTT. Protein sequence: CASSQEGGQGGDTQYF. The chain has TRBV4-2 and TRBJ2-3; TRBD1 agrees at 8 bases. The CDR3 consists of 16 residues. V shed 0 bases, J shed 6 bases, and the junction held 8 bases outside the gene matches. Germline loops: CDR1 LGHNA, CDR2 YNFKEQ.

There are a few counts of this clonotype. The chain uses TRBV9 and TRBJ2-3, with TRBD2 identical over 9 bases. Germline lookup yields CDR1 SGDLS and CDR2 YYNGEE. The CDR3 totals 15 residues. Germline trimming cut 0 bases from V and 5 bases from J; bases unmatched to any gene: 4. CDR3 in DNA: TGTGCCAGCAGCGTAGAGGGACTAGCAGGAGATACGCAGTATTTT. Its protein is CASSVEGLAGDTQYF. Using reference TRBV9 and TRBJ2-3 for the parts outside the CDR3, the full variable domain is DSGVTQTPKHLITATGQRVTLRCSPRSGDLSVYWYQQSLDQGLQFLIQYYNGEERAKGNILERFSAQQFPDLHSELNLSSLELGDSALYFCASSVEGLAGDTQYFGPGTRLTVL.

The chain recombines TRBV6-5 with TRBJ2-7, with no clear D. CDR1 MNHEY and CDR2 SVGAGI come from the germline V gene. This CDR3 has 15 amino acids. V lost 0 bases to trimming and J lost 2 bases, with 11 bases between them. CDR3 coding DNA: TGTGCCAGCAGTTACTCGGAAGGCACGGCCTACGAGCAGTACTTC. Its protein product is CASSYSEGTAYEQYF.

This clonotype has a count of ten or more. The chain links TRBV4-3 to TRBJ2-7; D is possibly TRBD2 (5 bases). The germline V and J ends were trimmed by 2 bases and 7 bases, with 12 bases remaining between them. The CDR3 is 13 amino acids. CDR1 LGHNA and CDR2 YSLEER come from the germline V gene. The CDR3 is CASSQWTSGEQYF. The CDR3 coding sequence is TGCGCCAGCAGCCAATGGACTTCGGGAGAGCAGTACTTC.

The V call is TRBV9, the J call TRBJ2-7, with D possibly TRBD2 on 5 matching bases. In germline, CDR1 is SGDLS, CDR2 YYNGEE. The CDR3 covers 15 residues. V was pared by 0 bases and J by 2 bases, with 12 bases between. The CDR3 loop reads CASSVDGSAAYEQYF. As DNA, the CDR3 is TGTGCCAGCAGCGTAGACGGTAGCGCAGCCTACGAGCAGTACTTC.

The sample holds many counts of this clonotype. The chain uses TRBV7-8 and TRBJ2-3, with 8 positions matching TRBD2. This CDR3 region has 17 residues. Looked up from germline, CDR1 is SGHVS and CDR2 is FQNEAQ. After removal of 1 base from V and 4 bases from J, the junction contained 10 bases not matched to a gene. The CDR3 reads CASSLGSGKGAADTQYF. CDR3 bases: TGTGCCAGCAGCTTAGGTAGCGGGAAAGGGGCGGCAGATACGCAGTATTTT. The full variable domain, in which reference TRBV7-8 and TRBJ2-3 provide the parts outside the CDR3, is GAGVSQSPRYKVAKRGQDVALRCDPISGHVSLFWYQQALGQGPEFLTYFQNEAQLDKSGLPSDRFFAERPEGSVSTLKIQRTQQEDSAVYLCASSLGSGKGAADTQYFGPGTRLTVL.

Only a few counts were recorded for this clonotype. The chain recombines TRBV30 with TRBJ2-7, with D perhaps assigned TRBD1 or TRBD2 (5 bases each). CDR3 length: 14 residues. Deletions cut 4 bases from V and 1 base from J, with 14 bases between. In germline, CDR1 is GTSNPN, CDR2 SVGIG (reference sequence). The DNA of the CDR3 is TGTGCCTGGACCGGGACCCGGGAATCCTACGAGCAGTACTTC. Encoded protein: CAWTGTRESYEQYF.

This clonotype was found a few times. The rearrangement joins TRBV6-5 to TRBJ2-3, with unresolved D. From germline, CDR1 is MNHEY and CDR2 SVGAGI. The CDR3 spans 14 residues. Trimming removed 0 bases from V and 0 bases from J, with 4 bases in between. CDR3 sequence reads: CASSYSGSTDTQYF. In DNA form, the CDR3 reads TGTGCCAGCAGTTACTCGGGGAGCACAGATACGCAGTATTTT.

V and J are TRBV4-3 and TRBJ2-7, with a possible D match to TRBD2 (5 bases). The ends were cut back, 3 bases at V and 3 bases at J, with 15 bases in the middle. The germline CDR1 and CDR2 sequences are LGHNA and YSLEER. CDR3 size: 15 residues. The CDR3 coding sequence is TGCGCCAGCAGCCACCAAGAATTCGAGGGCTACGAGCAGTACTTC. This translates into CASSHQEFEGYEQYF.

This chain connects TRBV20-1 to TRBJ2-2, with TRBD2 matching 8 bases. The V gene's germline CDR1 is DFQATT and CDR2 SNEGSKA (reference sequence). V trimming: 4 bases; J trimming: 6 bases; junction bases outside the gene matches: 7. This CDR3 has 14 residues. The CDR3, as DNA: TGCAGTGCTATTAGCGGGGAAGGAGCCGGGGAGCTGTTTTTT. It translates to CSAISGEGAGELFF.